The 19 T cell receptor beta chains below were found in one sample sequenced in a study of Graves' ophthalmopathy and Graves' hyperthyroidism. The authors amplified TCR beta CDR3 regions, and they did so from RNA transcripts for repertoire sequencing. First-round RT-PCR employed HTBI primers, with a second-round multiplex PCR after it. MiXCR, applied by TCRdb to the multiplex PCR reads, yields one record per CDR3 protein. This table has around 600,000 distinct CDR3 sequences, 35% to 50% appearing once. The sample comprised peripheral blood. The receptors here all came from an adult man with Graves' ophthalmopathy.

This clonotype was counted many times. The V call is TRBV9, the J call TRBJ1-6; D gene uncertain. Germline CDR1 reads SGDLS; CDR2 reads YYNGEE. The CDR3 totals 15 residues. V lost 3 bases to trimming and J lost 4 bases, with 11 bases between them. The CDR3 protein is CASSAGMTYNSPLHF. Here the CDR3 DNA reads TGTGCCAGCAGCGCCGGGATGACTTATAATTCACCCCTCCACTTT.

V and J are TRBV2 and TRBJ2-2, with D possibly being TRBD2 (6 bases). V was trimmed by 6 bases and J by 0 bases, leaving 11 bases between them. CDR1 and CDR2 from the germline V gene are SNHLY and FYNNEI. The length of the CDR3 is 15 residues. CDR3 in amino acids: CASREGATNTGELFF. The CDR3, as DNA: TGTGCCAGCAGGGAGGGCGCTACGAACACCGGGGAGCTGTTTTTT.

The chain links TRBV7-9 to TRBJ2-5; 13 bases fit TRBD2. V trimming: 1 base; J trimming: 7 bases; junction bases outside the gene matches: 6. This CDR3 comprises 16 residues. CDR1 and CDR2 (germline): SEHNR, FQNEAQ (reference sequence). Written as DNA, the CDR3 is TGTGCCAGCAGCTTAGGGACTAGCGGGAGAGGAGGGACCCAGTACTTC. The encoded protein is CASSLGTSGRGGTQYF.

This clonotype was found many times. This chain links TRBV2 with TRBJ1-5; D ambiguous. The CDR3 extends over 13 amino acids. Trimming pared 7 bases from V and 2 bases from J, leaving 9 bases between. In germline, CDR1 is SNHLY, CDR2 FYNNEI. The chain's CDR3 is CASTQQGNQPQHF. In DNA form, the CDR3 reads TGTGCCAGCACTCAGCAGGGCAATCAGCCCCAGCATTTT.

This clonotype has at least ten counts. The rearrangement uses TRBV10-2 and TRBJ1-1; D remains ambiguous. This CDR3 is built from 13 residues. Per the germline V gene, CDR1 is WSHSY and CDR2 is SAAADI. Trimming pared 8 bases from V and 1 base from J, leaving 11 bases between. The CDR3 DNA reads as TGCGCCAGCGAACAGAGCCCGAACACTGAAGCTTTCTTT. It translates to CASEQSPNTEAFF.

This clonotype was seen ten or more times. J is TRBJ1-2 and V is TRBV20-1; possible D gene TRBD1, 6 bases. Germline assignment: CDR1 DFQATT and CDR2 SNEGSKA (reference sequence). The CDR3 is 12 amino acids. V lost 5 bases and J 4 bases, leaving 11 bases between the germline ends. Written as DNA, the CDR3 is TGCAGTGCTTTAACAGGGACCTATGGCTACACCTTC. This sequence encodes CSALTGTYGYTF.

The chain employs TRBV20-1 and TRBJ1-1; 8 bases map to TRBD1. Germline V lookup: CDR1 DFQATT, CDR2 SNEGSKA (reference sequence). V shed 3 bases and J 9 bases; nucleotides not matched to a gene: 15. The CDR3 consists of 15 residues. CDR3 nucleotides: TGCAGTGCTAGCCCTCTCGGACAGGGTGAAGTCAAAGCTTTCTTT. It encodes CSASPLGQGEVKAFF.

With respect to this clonotype: This may come from a read error, since a much larger clone is one base off. This chain connects TRBV5-1 to TRBJ2-2, with D perhaps matching TRBD2 (6 bases). The CDR3 is 11 amino acids. CDR1 and CDR2 (germline): SGHRS, YFSETQ. For the CDR3, the DNA is TGCGCCAGCAGCAAGACCGGGGAGGTGTTTTTT. Translating it yields CASSKTGEVFF.

This clonotype was seen at least ten times. This chain uses TRBV24-1 with TRBJ1-1; D is undetermined. V was clipped by 5 bases and J by 4 bases, with 10 bases between them. Germline V lookup: CDR1 KGHDR, CDR2 SFDVKD. The CDR3 has 13 amino acids. CDR3 residues: CATSGLGGTEAFF. CDR3 nucleotides: TGTGCCACCAGTGGTCTAGGCGGCACTGAAGCTTTCTTT.

The rearrangement joins TRBV7-9 to TRBJ2-7; D is possibly TRBD2 (6 bases). Trimming took off 7 bases at V and 3 bases at J, with 13 bases between the two ends. The CDR3 is made up of 13 amino acids. Germline values: CDR1 SEHNR, CDR2 FQNEAQ (reference sequence). The CDR3 coding sequence is TGTGCCAGCACCGCGGGACGGATCTACGAGCAGTACTTC. Translated, it gives CASTAGRIYEQYF.

This clonotype showed up just a few times. This chain uses TRBV5-1 with TRBJ1-2; 9 bases agree with TRBD1. The J segment lost 3 bases and the V segment lost 3 bases, leaving 6 bases of the junction unmatched. The CDR3 covers 15 residues. The germline gives CDR1 SGHRS, CDR2 YFSETQ. As DNA, the CDR3 is TGCGCCAGCAGCTGGGGACAGGGTGTCGACTATGGCTACACCTTC. This sequence encodes CASSWGQGVDYGYTF.

Worth noting for this clonotype: The final CDR3 position lacks the conserved phenylalanine or tryptophan, pointing to a likely read error. The chain couples TRBV7-8 to TRBJ2-5; maybe TRBD1 (6 bases). This CDR3 comprises 15 residues. The germline CDR1 and CDR2 sequences are SGHVS and FQNEAQ. This chain's CDR3 is CASSPGTRSWETQYV. The CDR3, as DNA: TGCGCCAGCAGCCCCGGGACAAGGAGTTGGGAGACCCAGTACGTC.

This clonotype was seen ten or more times. The chain is built from TRBV19 and TRBJ2-5, with TRBD2 matching over 7 bases. Germline V CDR1 and CDR2: LNHDA, SQIVND (reference sequence). Trimming cost V 3 bases and J 4 bases; bases outside gene matches: 8. CDR3 size: 15 residues. In DNA form, the CDR3 reads TGTGCCAGTAGTATTATGGGGGAGGGTGTAGAGACCCAGTACTTC. It encodes CASSIMGEGVETQYF.

This clonotype was seen many times. The genes are TRBV5-6 and TRBJ1-1; no clear D. CDR3 length equals 14 residues. V was clipped by 4 bases and J by 3 bases, with 13 bases between them. In germline, CDR1 is SGHDT, CDR2 YYEEEE. CDR3 amino acids: CASSEFSGYTEAFF. CDR3 nucleotide sequence: TGTGCCAGCAGCGAATTCAGCGGATACACTGAAGCTTTCTTT.

Notes on this clonotype: A read error may produce the germline difference seen at one junction end. The CDR3, as DNA: TGTGCCAGCAGGAAGAGGGACAGAGACTACGAGCAGTACTTC. This codes for CASRKRDRDYEQYF. This sequence joins TRBV10-2 and TRBJ2-7, with 7 bases matching TRBD1. The CDR3 is 14 amino acids. From germline, CDR1 is WSHSY and CDR2 SAAADI.

The gene calls are TRBV10-3 and TRBJ1-5, with a weak D call TRBD1 (5 bases). Germline V CDR1 and CDR2: ENHRY, SYGVKD. This CDR3 is built from 15 residues. In DNA, the CDR3 is TGTGCTGCCGGGAGGGGAGAATATAGCAATCAGCCCCAGCATTTT. This gives the protein CAAGRGEYSNQPQHF.

Points on this clonotype: This likely comes from a read error, as the CDR3 has no conserved phenylalanine or tryptophan at its end. The chain uses TRBV11-1 and TRBJ2-5; 10 positions agree with TRBD1. This CDR3 is 17 amino acids long. V lost 5 bases and J lost 2; bases outside the gene matches: 11. CDR1 and CDR2 (germline): SGHAT, FQDESV (reference sequence). The CDR3 region is CASSPGWDRGSQETQYV. DNA for the CDR3: TGTGCCAGCAGCCCAGGTTGGGACAGGGGATCTCAAGAGACCCAGTACGTC.

The chain couples TRBV10-3 to TRBJ1-2; D perhaps matches TRBD1 (6 bases). The CDR3 extends over 13 amino acids. Germline V gives CDR1 ENHRY, CDR2 SYGVKD. V was clipped by 10 bases and J by 1 base, with 13 bases between them. Here the CDR3 reads CASSGQINYGYTF. In DNA, the CDR3 is TGTGCCAGCAGCGGACAGATTAACTATGGCTACACCTTC.

This clonotype occurred a few times. The chain links TRBV5-4 to TRBJ2-7; 7 nucleotides align to TRBD2. Per the germline V gene, CDR1 is SGHNT and CDR2 is YYREEE (reference sequence). Germline trimming cut 0 bases from V and 1 base from J; bases unmatched to any gene: 7. The CDR3 consists of 16 residues. CDR3 protein: CASSLAGGLLSYEQYF. CDR3 DNA: TGTGCCAGCAGCTTGGCCGGGGGGTTATTATCCTACGAGCAGTACTTC.